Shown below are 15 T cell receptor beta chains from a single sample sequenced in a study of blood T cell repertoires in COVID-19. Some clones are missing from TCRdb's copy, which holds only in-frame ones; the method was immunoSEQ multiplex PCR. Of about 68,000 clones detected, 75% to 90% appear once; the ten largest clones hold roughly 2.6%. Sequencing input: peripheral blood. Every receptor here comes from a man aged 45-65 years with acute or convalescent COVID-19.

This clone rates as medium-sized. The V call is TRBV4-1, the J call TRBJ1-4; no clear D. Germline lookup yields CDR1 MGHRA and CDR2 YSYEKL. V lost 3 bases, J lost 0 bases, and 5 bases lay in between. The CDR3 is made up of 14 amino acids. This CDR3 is CASSQPATNEKLFF. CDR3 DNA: TGCGCCAGCAGCCAGCCAGCAACTAATGAAAAACTGTTTTTT.

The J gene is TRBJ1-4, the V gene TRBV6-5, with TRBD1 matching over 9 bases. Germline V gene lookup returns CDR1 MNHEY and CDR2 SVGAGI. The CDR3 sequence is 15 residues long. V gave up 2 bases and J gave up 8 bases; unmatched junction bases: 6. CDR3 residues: CASSYMGQGNEKLFF. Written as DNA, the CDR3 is TGTGCCAGCAGTTACATGGGACAGGGTAACGAAAAACTGTTTTTT.

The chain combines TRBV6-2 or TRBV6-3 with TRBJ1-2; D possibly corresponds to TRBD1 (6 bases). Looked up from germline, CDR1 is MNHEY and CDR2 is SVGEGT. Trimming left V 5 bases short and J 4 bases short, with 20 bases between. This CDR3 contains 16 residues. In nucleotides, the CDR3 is TGTGCCAGCAGTCTACCGGCGTTGACAGGTGGCTATGGCTACACCTTC. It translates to CASSLPALTGGYGYTF.

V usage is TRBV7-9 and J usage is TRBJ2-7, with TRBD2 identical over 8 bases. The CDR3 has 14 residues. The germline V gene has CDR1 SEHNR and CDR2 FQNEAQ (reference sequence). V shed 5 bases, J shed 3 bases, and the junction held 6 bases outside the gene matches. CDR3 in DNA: TGTGCCAGCAGCCCGGGGGGGACTTACTACGAGCAGTACGTC. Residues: CASSPGGTYYEQYV.

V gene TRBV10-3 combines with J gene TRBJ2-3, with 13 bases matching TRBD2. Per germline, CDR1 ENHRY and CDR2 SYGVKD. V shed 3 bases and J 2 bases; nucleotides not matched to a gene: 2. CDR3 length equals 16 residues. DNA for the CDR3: TGTGCCATCAGTGACACTAGCGGGAGGGCCACAGATACGCAGTATTTT. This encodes CAISDTSGRATDTQYF.

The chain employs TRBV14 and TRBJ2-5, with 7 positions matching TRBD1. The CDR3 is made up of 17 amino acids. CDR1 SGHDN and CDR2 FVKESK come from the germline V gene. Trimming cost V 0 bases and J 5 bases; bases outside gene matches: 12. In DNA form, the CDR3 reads TGTGCCAGCAGCCAAGATGTGGGGGTGACAGGGACCGAGACCCAGTACTTC. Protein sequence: CASSQDVGVTGTETQYF. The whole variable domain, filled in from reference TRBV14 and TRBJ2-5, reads EAGVTQFPSHSVIEKGQTVTLRCDPISGHDNLYWYRRVMGKEIKFLLHFVKESKQDESGMPNNRFLAERTGGTYSTLKVQPAELEDSGVYFCASSQDVGVTGTETQYFGPGTRLLVL.

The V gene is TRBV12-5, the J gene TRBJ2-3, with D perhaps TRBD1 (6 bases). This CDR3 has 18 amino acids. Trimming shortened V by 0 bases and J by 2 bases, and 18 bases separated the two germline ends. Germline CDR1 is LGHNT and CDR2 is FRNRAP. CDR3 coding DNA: TGTGCTAGTGGTTTGGTAATGTGGGGGCAATTTTTCACAGATACGCAGTATTTT. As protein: CASGLVMWGQFFTDTQYF. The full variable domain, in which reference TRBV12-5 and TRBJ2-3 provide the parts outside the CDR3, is DARVTQTPRHKVTEMGQEVTMRCQPILGHNTVFWYRQTMMQGLELLAYFRNRAPLDDSGMPKDRFSAEMPDATLATLKIQPSEPRDSAVYFCASGLVMWGQFFTDTQYFGPGTRLTVL.

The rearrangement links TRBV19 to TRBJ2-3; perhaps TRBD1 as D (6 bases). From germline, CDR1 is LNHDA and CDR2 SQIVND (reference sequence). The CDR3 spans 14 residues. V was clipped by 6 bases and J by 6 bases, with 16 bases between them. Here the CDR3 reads CASSGTPHWDTQYF. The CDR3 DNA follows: TGTGCCAGTAGCGGGACACCGCATTGGGATACGCAGTATTTT.

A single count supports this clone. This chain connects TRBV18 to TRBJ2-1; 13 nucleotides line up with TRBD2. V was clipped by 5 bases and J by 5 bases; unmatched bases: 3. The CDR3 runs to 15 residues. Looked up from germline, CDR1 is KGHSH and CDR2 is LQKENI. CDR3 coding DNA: TGTGCCAGCTCAGGGACTAGCGGGGCCAACAATGAGCAGTTCTTC. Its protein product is CASSGTSGANNEQFF.

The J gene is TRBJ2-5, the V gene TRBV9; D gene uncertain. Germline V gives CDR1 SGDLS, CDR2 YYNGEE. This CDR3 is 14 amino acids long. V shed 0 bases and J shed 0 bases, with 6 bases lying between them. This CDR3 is CASSVGVNQETQYF. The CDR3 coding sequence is TGTGCCAGCAGCGTAGGAGTCAACCAAGAGACCCAGTACTTC.

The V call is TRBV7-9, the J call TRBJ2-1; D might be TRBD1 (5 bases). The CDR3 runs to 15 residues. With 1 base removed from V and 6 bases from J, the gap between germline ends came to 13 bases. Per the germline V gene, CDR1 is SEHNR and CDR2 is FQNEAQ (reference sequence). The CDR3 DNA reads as TGTGCCAGCAGCTTAGGGCAGGGATTTATCAATGAGCAGTTCTTC. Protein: CASSLGQGFINEQFF.

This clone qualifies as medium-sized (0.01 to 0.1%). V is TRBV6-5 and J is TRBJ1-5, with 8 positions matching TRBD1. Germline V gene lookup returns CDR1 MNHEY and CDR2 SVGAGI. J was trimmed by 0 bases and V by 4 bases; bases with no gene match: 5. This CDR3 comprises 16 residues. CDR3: CASSSGTGDSNQPQHF. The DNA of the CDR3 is TGTGCCAGCAGTTCCGGGACAGGCGATAGCAATCAGCCCCAGCATTTT.

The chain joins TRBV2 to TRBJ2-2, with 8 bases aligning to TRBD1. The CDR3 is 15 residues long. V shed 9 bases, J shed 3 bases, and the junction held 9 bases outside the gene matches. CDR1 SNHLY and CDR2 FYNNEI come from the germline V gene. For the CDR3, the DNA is TGTGCCAGTAAAGGACAGGGTTTGGACACCGGGGAGCTGTTTTTT. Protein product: CASKGQGLDTGELFF.

The CDR3 loop is CASRHTSGSTDTQYF. CDR3 sequence (DNA): TGTGCCAGCAGACACACTAGCGGGAGCACAGATACGCAGTATTTT. The rearrangement uses TRBV6-4 and TRBJ2-3; TRBD2 aligns across 9 bases. The CDR3 is 15 residues long. J was trimmed by 0 bases and V by 6 bases; bases with no gene match: 4. Looked up from germline, CDR1 is MRHNA and CDR2 is SNTAGT.

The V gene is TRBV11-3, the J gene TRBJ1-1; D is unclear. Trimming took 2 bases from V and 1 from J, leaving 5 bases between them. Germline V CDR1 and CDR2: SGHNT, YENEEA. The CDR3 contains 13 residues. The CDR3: CASSLPGNTEAFF. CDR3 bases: TGTGCCAGCAGCTTACCAGGGAACACTGAAGCTTTCTTT.